The 17 T cell receptor beta chains given below trace back to one sample, sequenced in a study of shared clonotypes between healthy human individuals. The protocol was immunoSEQ multiplex PCR, while the TCRdb copy is restricted to in-frame clones and leaves out a portion. The sample consists of some 1.5 million clones, around 95% of them appearing once. Sequenced sample: naive CD4+ T cells sorted from blood. Described subset: CD45RA+ positively selected. Every receptor here comes from a man between 25 and 39 years old in good health.

V gene TRBV27 combines with J gene TRBJ2-3; 12 positions agree with TRBD2. Germline V CDR1 and CDR2: MNHEY, SMNVEV (reference sequence). V trimming: 4 bases; J trimming: 4 bases; junction bases outside the gene matches: 9. This CDR3 comprises 17 residues. The CDR3 DNA reads TGTGCCAGCAGTTCCGGGCTAGCGGGAGGGTTGGCAGATACGCAGTATTTT. Encoded protein: CASSSGLAGGLADTQYF.

V and J are TRBV12-5 and TRBJ2-1; 8 positions agree with TRBD2. CDR3 length: 14 amino acids. The V and J ends lost 4 bases and 5 bases, in that order; junction bases with no gene match: 4. CDR1 is LGHNT, CDR2 FRNRAP, per germline. CDR3 sequence reads: CASGSGGPHNEQFF. The CDR3 bases are TGTGCTAGTGGTTCGGGAGGGCCCCACAATGAGCAGTTCTTC.

The rearrangement uses TRBV5-1 and TRBJ2-3; 8 bases fit TRBD2. With 3 bases clipped from V and 0 bases from J, the junction kept 6 bases outside the gene matches. The CDR3 runs to 16 residues. Germline V gives CDR1 SGHRS, CDR2 YFSETQ. The CDR3 is CASSSFQRGSTDTQYF. The CDR3 DNA sequence: TGCGCCAGCAGCTCCTTCCAGCGGGGGAGCACAGATACGCAGTATTTT.

The CDR3 region has the DNA TGTGCCAGCAGTTTATGGTTAGGGTCTCCGGGGGAAAATGAGCAGTTCTTC. Amino acids: CASSLWLGSPGENEQFF. V and J are TRBV28 and TRBJ2-1; a possible D gene is TRBD2 (6 bases). The germline gives CDR1 MDHEN, CDR2 SYDVKM. V was clipped by 0 bases and J by 7 bases, with 19 bases between them. There are 17 residues in the CDR3.

J is TRBJ2-2 and V is TRBV10-3, with D perhaps matching TRBD1 (5 bases). V lost 8 bases to trimming and J lost 4 bases, with 8 bases between them. The CDR3 consists of 12 residues. Germline-derived CDR1 and CDR2 are ENHRY and SYGVKD. CDR3 sequence reads: CAIWGSTGELFF. The CDR3 region has the DNA TGTGCCATCTGGGGCTCCACCGGGGAGCTGTTTTTT.

J is TRBJ2-7 and V is TRBV21-1; the table's D gene call, TRBD2, was not cross checked with the DNA. TRBV21-1 is flagged as a pseudogene. The CDR3 loop spans 15 amino acids. CDR3 in amino acids: CASSTTSGRSYEQYF. The CDR3 bases are TGTGCCAGCAGCACGACTAGCGGGAGGAGCTACGAGCAGTACTTC.

J is TRBJ2-1 and V is TRBV29-1; D may be TRBD1 (6 bases). Trimming took 5 bases from V and 6 from J, leaving 11 bases between them. Germline CDR1 and CDR2: SQVTM and ANQGSEA. CDR3 length equals 12 residues. CDR3 amino acids: CSVQGQRNEQFF. In DNA form, the CDR3 reads TGCAGCGTTCAAGGACAGCGCAATGAGCAGTTCTTC.

With regard to this clone: One end of the junction varies from germline; a read error may be responsible. J is TRBJ2-7 and V is TRBV6-1; TRBD2 matches at 11 bases. This CDR3 has 19 residues. Per the germline V gene, CDR1 is MNHNS and CDR2 is SASEGT. For the CDR3, the DNA is TGTGCCAGCAGTAAAGCTACTAGCGGGAGATCATCTTACGCCTACGAGCAGTACTTC. It specifies CASSKATSGRSSYAYEQYF.

This chain connects TRBV19 to TRBJ2-5, with D possibly matching TRBD1 (5 bases). Trimming removed 8 bases from V and 0 bases from J, with 10 bases in between. The germline V gene has CDR1 LNHDA and CDR2 SQIVND (reference sequence). The CDR3 has 13 amino acids. The CDR3 sequence: CASGKGYQETQYF. The CDR3 nucleotides are TGTGCCAGTGGTAAGGGGTACCAAGAGACCCAGTACTTC.

The J gene is TRBJ2-3, the V gene TRBV5-1; perhaps D is TRBD1 or TRBD2 (5 bases each). CDR3 size: 14 residues. The germline CDR1 and CDR2 sequences are SGHRS and YFSETQ. V dropped 7 bases and J dropped 3 bases, with 15 bases sitting between them. The CDR3 sequence: CASAREPRTDTQYF. The CDR3 DNA follows: TGCGCCAGCGCCAGGGAGCCCCGAACAGATACGCAGTATTTT.

V gene TRBV5-1 combines with J gene TRBJ2-5; perhaps TRBD1 as D (6 bases). Trimming shortened V by 4 bases and J by 2 bases, and 12 bases separated the two germline ends. Germline values: CDR1 SGHRS, CDR2 YFSETQ. The CDR3 is made up of 14 amino acids. CDR3 in DNA: TGCGCCAGCAGCCGACAGGACTCTCAAGAGACCCAGTACTTC. Translated, it gives CASSRQDSQETQYF.

The J gene is TRBJ2-5, the V gene TRBV18, with TRBD2 matching 9 bases. V dropped 2 bases and J dropped 6; count of bases not matched to a gene: 7. Looked up from germline, CDR1 is KGHSH and CDR2 is LQKENI. The CDR3 has 15 residues. DNA of the CDR3: TGTGCCAGCTCACCAACGCGGGAGGGCCGAAAGACCCAGTACTTC. Translated: CASSPTREGRKTQYF. The full variable domain, with the rest looked up from reference TRBV18 and TRBJ2-5, is NAGVMQNPRHLVRRRGQEARLRCSPMKGHSHVYWYRQLPEEGLKFMVYLQKENIIDESGMPKERFSAEFPKEGPSILRIQQVVRGDSAAYFCASSPTREGRKTQYFGPGTRLLVL.

The chain links TRBV5-8 to TRBJ1-5, with D unresolved. Germline CDR1 reads SGHTS; CDR2 reads YDEGEE. The CDR3 length is 15 residues. V was clipped by 0 bases and J by 0 bases, with 7 bases between them. The CDR3 bases are TGTGCCAGCAGCTTGGGGCGATATAGCAATCAGCCCCAGCATTTT. Amino acid sequence: CASSLGRYSNQPQHF.

The genes are TRBV5-4 and TRBJ2-7, with TRBD2 matching over 14 bases. The CDR3 has 17 residues. The V and J ends lost 4 bases and 4 bases, in that order; junction bases with no gene match: 10. The germline V gene has CDR1 SGHNT and CDR2 YYREEE (reference sequence). The CDR3, as DNA: TGTGCCAGCAGCCTAGGGACAGGGACTAGCGGGAGTTACGAGCAGTACTTC. Its translation: CASSLGTGTSGSYEQYF.

The rearrangement joins TRBV6-5 to TRBJ1-2, with 8 positions matching TRBD1. The CDR3 runs to 15 residues. Trimming removed 0 bases from V and 3 bases from J; junction bases left unmatched: 3. In germline, CDR1 is MNHEY, CDR2 SVGAGI. The CDR3 coding sequence is TGTGCCAGCAGTTACTCGGACAGGGTTGACTATGGCTACACCTTC. As protein: CASSYSDRVDYGYTF.

This chain connects TRBV28 to TRBJ1-5; 10 bases line up with TRBD1. The CDR3 has 18 amino acids. J was trimmed by 2 bases and V by 5 bases; bases with no gene match: 12. Looked up from germline, CDR1 is MDHEN and CDR2 is SYDVKM. CDR3 protein: CASSLWTGGRFGNQPQHF. CDR3 DNA sequence: TGTGCCAGCAGTCTCTGGACAGGGGGAAGGTTCGGCAATCAGCCCCAGCATTTT.

The rearrangement links TRBV15 to TRBJ2-1; the D gene is possibly TRBD2 (6 bases). Germline assignment: CDR1 LNHNV and CDR2 YYDKDF (reference sequence). Trimming stripped 2 bases from V and 3 bases from J, with 26 bases between. The CDR3 is made up of 20 amino acids. CDR3 nucleotide sequence: TGTGCCACCAGCAGACCGCCCACTGCGTCCGGGACTTTAATCTACAATGAGCAGTTCTTC. Its protein is CATSRPPTASGTLIYNEQFF.